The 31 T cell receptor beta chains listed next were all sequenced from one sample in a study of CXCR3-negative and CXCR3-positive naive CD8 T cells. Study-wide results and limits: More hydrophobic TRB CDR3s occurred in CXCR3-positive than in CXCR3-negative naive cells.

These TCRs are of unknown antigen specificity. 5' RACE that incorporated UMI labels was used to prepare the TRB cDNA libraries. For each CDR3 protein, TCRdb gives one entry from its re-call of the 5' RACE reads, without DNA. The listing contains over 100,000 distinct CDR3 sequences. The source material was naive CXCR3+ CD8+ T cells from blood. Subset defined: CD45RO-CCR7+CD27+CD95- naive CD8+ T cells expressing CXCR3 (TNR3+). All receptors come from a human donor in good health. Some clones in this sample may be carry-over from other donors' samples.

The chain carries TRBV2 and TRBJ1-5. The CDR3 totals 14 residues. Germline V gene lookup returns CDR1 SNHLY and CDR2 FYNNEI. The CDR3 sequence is CASSEAIGRQPQHF.

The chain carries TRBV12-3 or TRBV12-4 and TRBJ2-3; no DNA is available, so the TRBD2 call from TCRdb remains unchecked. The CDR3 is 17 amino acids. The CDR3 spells CASMSVPGGPDDNTPYF.

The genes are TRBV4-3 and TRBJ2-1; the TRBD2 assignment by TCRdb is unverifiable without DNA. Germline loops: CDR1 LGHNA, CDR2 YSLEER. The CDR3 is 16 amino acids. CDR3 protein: CASSQDAGTSLDEQFF.

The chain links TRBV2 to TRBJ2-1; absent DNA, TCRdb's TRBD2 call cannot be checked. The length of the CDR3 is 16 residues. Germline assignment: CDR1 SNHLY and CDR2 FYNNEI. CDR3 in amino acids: CASSATSGGAYNEQFF. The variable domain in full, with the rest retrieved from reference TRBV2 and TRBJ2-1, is EPEVTQTPSHQVTQMGQEVILRCVPISNHLYFYWYRQILGQKVEFLVSFYNNEISEKSEIFDDQFSVERPDGSNFTLKIRSTKLEDSAMYFCASSATSGGAYNEQFFGPGTRLTVL.

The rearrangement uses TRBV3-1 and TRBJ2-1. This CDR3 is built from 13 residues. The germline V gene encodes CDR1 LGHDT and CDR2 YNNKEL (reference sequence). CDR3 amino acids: CASRPGLHNEQFF.

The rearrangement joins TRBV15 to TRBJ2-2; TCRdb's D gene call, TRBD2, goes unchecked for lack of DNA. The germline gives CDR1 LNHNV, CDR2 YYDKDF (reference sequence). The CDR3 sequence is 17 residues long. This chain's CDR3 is CATSRDRTSGHTGELFF.

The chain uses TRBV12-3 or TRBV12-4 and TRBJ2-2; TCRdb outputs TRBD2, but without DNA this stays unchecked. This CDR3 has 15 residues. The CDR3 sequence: CASRQGGGPTGELFF.

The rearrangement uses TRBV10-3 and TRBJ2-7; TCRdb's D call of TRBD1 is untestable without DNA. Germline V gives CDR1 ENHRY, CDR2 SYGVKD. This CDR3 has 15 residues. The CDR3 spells CAISETTGTGYEQYF.

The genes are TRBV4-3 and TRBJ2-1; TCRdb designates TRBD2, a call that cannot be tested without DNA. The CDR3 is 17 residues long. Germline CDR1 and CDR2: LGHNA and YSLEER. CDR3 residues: CASSQDPASGGAYEQFF.

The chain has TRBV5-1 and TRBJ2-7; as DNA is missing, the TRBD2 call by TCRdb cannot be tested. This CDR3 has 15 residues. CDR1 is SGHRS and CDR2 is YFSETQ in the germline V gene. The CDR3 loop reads CASSSGLAASYEQYF.

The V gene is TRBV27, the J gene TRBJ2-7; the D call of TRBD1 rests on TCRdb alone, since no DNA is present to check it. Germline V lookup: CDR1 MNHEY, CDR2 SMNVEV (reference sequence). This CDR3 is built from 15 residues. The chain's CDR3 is CASAPYSTVTYEQYF.

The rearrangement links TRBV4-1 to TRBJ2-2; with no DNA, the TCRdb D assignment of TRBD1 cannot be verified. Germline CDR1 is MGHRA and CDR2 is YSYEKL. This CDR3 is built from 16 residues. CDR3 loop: CASSPTGRTDTGELFF.

This chain's CDR3 is CARRPHTGIQPQHF. This chain connects TRBV27 to TRBJ1-5; lacking DNA, the TRBD1 call made by TCRdb goes unchecked. Germline CDR1 and CDR2: MNHEY and SMNVEV (reference sequence). The CDR3 is 14 amino acids.

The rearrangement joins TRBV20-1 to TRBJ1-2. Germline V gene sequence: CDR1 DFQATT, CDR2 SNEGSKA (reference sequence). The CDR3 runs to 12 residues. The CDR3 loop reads CSARDHNYGYTF.

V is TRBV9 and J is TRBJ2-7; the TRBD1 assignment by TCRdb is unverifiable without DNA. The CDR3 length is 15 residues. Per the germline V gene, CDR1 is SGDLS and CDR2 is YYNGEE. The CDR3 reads CASSVEQGTSGEQYF.

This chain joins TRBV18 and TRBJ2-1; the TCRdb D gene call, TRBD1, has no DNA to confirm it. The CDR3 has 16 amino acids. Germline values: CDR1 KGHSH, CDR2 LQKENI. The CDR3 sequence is CASSPPLGAPDNEQFF.

The CDR3 spells CASSQTPLNEQFF. This chain joins TRBV14 and TRBJ2-1; with no DNA, the TCRdb D assignment of TRBD1 cannot be verified. The CDR3 is made up of 13 amino acids. Germline loops: CDR1 SGHDN, CDR2 FVKESK.

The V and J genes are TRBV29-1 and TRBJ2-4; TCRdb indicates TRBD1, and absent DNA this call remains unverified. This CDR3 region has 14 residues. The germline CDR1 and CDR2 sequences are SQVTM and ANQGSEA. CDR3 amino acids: CSVEDWTGGNIQYF.

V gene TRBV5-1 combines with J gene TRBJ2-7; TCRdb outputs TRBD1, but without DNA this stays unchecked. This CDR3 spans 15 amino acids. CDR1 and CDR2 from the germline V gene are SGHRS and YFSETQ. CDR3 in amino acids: CASSLSFLGGDEQYF.

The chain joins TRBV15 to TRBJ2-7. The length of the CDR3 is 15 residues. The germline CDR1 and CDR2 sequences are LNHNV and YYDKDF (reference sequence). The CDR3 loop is CATSGERVATYEQYF.

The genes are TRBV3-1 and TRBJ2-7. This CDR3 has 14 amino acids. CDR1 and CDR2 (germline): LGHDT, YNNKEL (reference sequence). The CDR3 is CASSQDSAQYEQYF.

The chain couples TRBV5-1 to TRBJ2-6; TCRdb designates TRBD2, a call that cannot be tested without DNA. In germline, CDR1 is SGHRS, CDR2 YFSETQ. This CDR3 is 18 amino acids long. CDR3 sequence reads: CASSLEIAGVPGANVLTF.

CDR3 loop: CASPGTGHNEQFF. The chain recombines TRBV7-9 with TRBJ2-1; as DNA is missing, the TRBD1 call by TCRdb cannot be tested. The germline V gene encodes CDR1 SEHNR and CDR2 FQNEAQ (reference sequence). This CDR3 is built from 13 residues.

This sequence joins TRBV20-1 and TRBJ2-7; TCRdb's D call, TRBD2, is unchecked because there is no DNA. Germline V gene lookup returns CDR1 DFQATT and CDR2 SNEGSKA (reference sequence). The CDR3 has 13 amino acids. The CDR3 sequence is CSARPREEREQYF.

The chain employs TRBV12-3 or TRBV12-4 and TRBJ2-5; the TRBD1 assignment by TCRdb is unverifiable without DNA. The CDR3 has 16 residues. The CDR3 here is CASSFEMGSGQETQYF.

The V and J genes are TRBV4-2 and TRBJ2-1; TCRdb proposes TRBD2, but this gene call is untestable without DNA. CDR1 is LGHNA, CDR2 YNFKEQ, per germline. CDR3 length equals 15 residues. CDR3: CASSQVVEGGNEQFF.

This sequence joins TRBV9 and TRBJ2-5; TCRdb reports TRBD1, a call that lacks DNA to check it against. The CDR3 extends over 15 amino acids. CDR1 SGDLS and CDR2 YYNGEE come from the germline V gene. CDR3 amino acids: CASSASGGVQETQYF.

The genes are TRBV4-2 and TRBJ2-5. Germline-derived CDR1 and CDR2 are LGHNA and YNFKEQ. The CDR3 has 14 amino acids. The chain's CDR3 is CASSQESKGETQYF.

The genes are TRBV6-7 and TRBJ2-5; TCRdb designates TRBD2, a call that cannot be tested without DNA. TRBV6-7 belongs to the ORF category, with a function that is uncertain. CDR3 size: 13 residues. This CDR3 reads CASSYPSNTTQYF.

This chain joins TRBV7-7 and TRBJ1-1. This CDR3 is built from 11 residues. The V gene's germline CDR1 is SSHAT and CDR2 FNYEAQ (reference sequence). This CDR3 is CASSLSDEAFF.

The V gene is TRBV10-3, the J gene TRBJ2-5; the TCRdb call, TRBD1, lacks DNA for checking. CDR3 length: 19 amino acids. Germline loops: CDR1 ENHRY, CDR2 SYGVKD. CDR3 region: CAISEGAVAGLDLRETQYF.